The 16 T cell receptor beta chains below come from one sample, sequenced in a study of cytomegalovirus exposure and HLA in healthy donors. With 60 Vbeta and 13 Jbeta primers, the PCR was carried out. TCRdb's table, derived via immunoSEQ multiplex PCR, lists solely in-frame clones and lacks some. The table includes about 75,000 clones, approximately 78% detected once. Sequencing used PBMCs. Every receptor here comes from a man between 18 and 35 years old in good health and CMV-seronegative.

This clone occurred a few times. The rearrangement joins TRBV29-1 to TRBJ2-3, with D unclear. Germline values: CDR1 SQVTM, CDR2 ANQGSEA. The CDR3 contains 13 residues. V shed 6 bases and J shed 2 bases, with 12 bases lying between them. The CDR3, as DNA: TGCAGCGTGAGTTCTTTAAACACAGATACGCAGTATTTT. Protein sequence: CSVSSLNTDTQYF.

The chain is built from TRBV5-1 and TRBJ2-1; 8 bases line up with TRBD2. This CDR3 region has 16 residues. The germline V gene encodes CDR1 SGHRS and CDR2 YFSETQ. V dropped 4 bases and J dropped 7; count of bases not matched to a gene: 13. The CDR3 is CASSGSSGRGGNEQFF. The DNA for the CDR3 is TGCGCCAGCAGCGGGAGTAGCGGACGCGGGGGGAATGAGCAGTTCTTC. Using reference TRBV5-1 and TRBJ2-1 for the parts outside the CDR3, the full variable domain is KAGVTQTPRYLIKTRGQQVTLSCSPISGHRSVSWYQQTPGQGLQFLFEYFSETQRNKGNFPGRFSGRQFSNSRSEMNVSTLELGDSALYLCASSGSSGRGGNEQFFGPGTRLTVL.

The rearrangement uses TRBV28 and TRBJ1-2, with D maybe TRBD1 (5 bases). This CDR3 has 17 amino acids. CDR1 and CDR2 from the germline V gene are MDHEN and SYDVKM. V was clipped by 3 bases and J by 7 bases, with 24 bases between them. The CDR3 DNA reads as TGTGCCAGCAGTTTCCCCTCTTGGTTTGGGGCAGAAGGTGGCTACACCTTC. It codes for CASSFPSWFGAEGGYTF.

Only one count was recorded for this clone. This chain joins TRBV19 and TRBJ1-2; TRBD1 matches 9 bases. The length of the CDR3 is 15 residues. V dropped 1 base and J dropped 4; count of bases not matched to a gene: 4. Per germline, CDR1 LNHDA and CDR2 SQIVND (reference sequence). The CDR3 region is CASSIGTGVGYGYTF. The CDR3 coding sequence is TGTGCCAGTAGTATAGGGACAGGGGTTGGCTATGGCTACACCTTC.

The chain couples TRBV7-6 to TRBJ2-2; the match to TRBD2 covers 7 bases. The CDR3 runs to 16 residues. Trimming took 5 bases from V and 5 from J; bases not matched to a gene: 11. Looked up from germline, CDR1 is SGHVS and CDR2 is FNYEAQ. The CDR3 DNA is TGTGCCAGCAGCCCAACGCTGGGGGGGAGGACCGGGGAGCTGTTTTTT. Translated, it gives CASSPTLGGRTGELFF.

Comment on this clone: A read error may account for a junction end that differs from germline. This sample also contains other DNA sequences that code for the same CDR3. The rearrangement links TRBV4-1 to TRBJ1-1; perhaps TRBD1 as D (5 bases). Germline V gives CDR1 MGHRA, CDR2 YSYEKL. This CDR3 has 13 amino acids. This CDR3 reads CASSFQGATEAFF. The CDR3 coding sequence is TGCGCCAGCAGCTTCCAGGGTGCCACTGAGGCTTTCTTT.

V and J are TRBV18 and TRBJ2-1; 7 bases line up with TRBD1. CDR3 length equals 14 residues. The V gene's germline CDR1 is KGHSH and CDR2 LQKENI. J gave up 2 bases and V 3 bases, and 1 base lay outside the gene matches. CDR3 region: CASSPGQTYNEQFF. In DNA, the CDR3 is TGTGCCAGCTCACCGGGACAGACCTACAATGAGCAGTTCTTC.

V usage is TRBV18 and J usage is TRBJ2-2; D not resolved. Germline assignment: CDR1 KGHSH and CDR2 LQKENI. Trimming removed 5 bases at V and 6 bases at J, with 10 bases between. This CDR3 comprises 13 residues. The CDR3 is CASSSLSPGELFF. CDR3 bases: TGTGCCAGCTCATCTCTATCACCCGGGGAGCTGTTTTTT.

This chain connects TRBV6-6 to TRBJ2-1; the D gene is possibly TRBD1 (6 bases). V shed 5 bases and J shed 8 bases, with 16 bases lying between them. There are 14 residues in the CDR3. The germline V gene encodes CDR1 MNHNY and CDR2 SVGAGI (reference sequence). The CDR3 DNA reads TGTGCCAGCAGTCCCTCTCCACAGGGATATGAGCAGTTCTTC. Translation: CASSPSPQGYEQFF.

In its sample, this clone was seen a few times. This sequence joins TRBV7-2 and TRBJ1-4, with 8 bases matching TRBD1. The CDR3 has 16 amino acids. Germline values: CDR1 SGHTA, CDR2 FQGNSA. V shed 0 bases and J 8 bases; nucleotides not matched to a gene: 8. In nucleotides, the CDR3 is TGTGCCAGCAGCTTAGCTCGACAGGGGTCGGGCGAAAAACTGTTTTTT. This translates into CASSLARQGSGEKLFF.

V and J are TRBV28 and TRBJ2-5, with no clear D. Germline V gives CDR1 MDHEN, CDR2 SYDVKM. The V end was cut by 2 bases, the J end by 4 bases, with 5 bases between. The CDR3 totals 12 residues. The CDR3 reads CASSLLGETQYF. In DNA, the CDR3 is TGTGCCAGCAGTTTACTAGGAGAGACCCAGTACTTC.

This clone is classed as medium-sized (0.01 to 0.1%). Distinct nucleotide sequences in the sample also encode this CDR3. CDR3: CASSDSTTGANVLTF. In DNA form, the CDR3 reads TGTGCCAGCAGTGACTCGACAACTGGGGCCAACGTCCTGACTTTC. The genes are TRBV6-4 and TRBJ2-6, with D uncertain. The CDR3 runs to 15 residues. Germline V CDR1 and CDR2: MRHNA, SNTAGT. The germline V and J ends were trimmed by 0 bases and 2 bases, with 5 bases remaining between them.

This chain uses TRBV29-1 with TRBJ1-2; D perhaps matches TRBD1 (5 bases). The CDR3 has 12 amino acids. Germline lookup yields CDR1 SQVTM and CDR2 ANQGSEA. V lost 0 bases and J 5 bases, leaving 7 bases between the germline ends. The CDR3 reads CSVEDRGYGYTF. The CDR3 coding sequence is TGCAGCGTTGAAGATCGGGGGTATGGCTACACCTTC.

V is TRBV30 and J is TRBJ2-1, with D perhaps TRBD1 (6 bases). This CDR3 is built from 15 residues. V lost 0 bases, J lost 2 bases, and 11 bases lay in between. Germline V lookup: CDR1 GTSNPN, CDR2 SVGIG (reference sequence). DNA for the CDR3: TGTGCCTGGAGTGTAGGGGGTGCCGCCTACAATGAGCAGTTCTTC. Translated: CAWSVGGAAYNEQFF.

The table lists this clone with a few counts. The chain couples TRBV6-6 to TRBJ2-3; D remains unclear. Trimming shortened V by 2 bases and J by 2 bases, and 11 bases separated the two germline ends. The CDR3 totals 15 residues. Germline CDR1 and CDR2: MNHNY and SVGAGI (reference sequence). This CDR3 reads CASSYRQAHTDTQYF. The CDR3 bases are TGTGCCAGCAGTTACCGCCAGGCACACACAGATACGCAGTATTTT.

This rearrangement joins TRBV19 to TRBJ2-7; TRBD1 matches at 7 bases. The trim removed 7 bases at V and 2 bases at J, leaving 5 bases unmatched. This CDR3 has 13 residues. Germline CDR1 and CDR2: LNHDA and SQIVND (reference sequence). The CDR3 reads CASTGDSPYEQYF. CDR3 coding DNA: TGTGCCAGTACCGGGGACAGTCCCTACGAGCAGTACTTC. Drawing the rest from reference TRBV19 and TRBJ2-7, the complete variable domain is DGGITQSPKYLFRKEGQNVTLSCEQNLNHDAMYWYRQDPGQGLRLIYYSQIVNDFQKGDIAEGYSVSREKKESFPLTVTSAQKNPTAFYLCASTGDSPYEQYFGPGTRLTVT.